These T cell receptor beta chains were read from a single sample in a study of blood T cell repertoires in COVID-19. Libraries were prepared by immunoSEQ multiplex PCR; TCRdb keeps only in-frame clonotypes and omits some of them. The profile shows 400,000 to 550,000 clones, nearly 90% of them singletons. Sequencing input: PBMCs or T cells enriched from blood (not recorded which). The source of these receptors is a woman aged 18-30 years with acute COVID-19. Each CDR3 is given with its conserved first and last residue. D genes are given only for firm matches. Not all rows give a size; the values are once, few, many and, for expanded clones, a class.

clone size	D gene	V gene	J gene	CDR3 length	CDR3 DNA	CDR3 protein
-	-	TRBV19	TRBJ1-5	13	TGTGCCAGTGTCCAGGAAAGTGGGCAGCCCCAGCATTTT	CASVQESGQPQHF
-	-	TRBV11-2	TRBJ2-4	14	TGTGCCAGCAGCTTACAGGGGGGAATAAACATTCAGTACTTC	CASSLQGGINIQYF
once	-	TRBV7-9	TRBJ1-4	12	TGTGCCAGCGGGCAGGGTGATGAAAAACTGTTTTTT	CASGQGDEKLFF
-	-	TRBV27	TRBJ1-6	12	TGTGCCAGCAGTCAGGGGAATTCACCCCTCCACTTT	CASSQGNSPLHF
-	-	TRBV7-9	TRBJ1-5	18	TGTGCCAGCAGCTTAGGGGGCAGGGAAAGAGGTAGCAATCAGCCCCAGCATTTT	CASSLGGRERGSNQPQHF
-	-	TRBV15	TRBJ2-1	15	TGTGCCACCAGTCCCGACGGGACACAGTACAATGAGCAGTTCTTC	CATSPDGTQYNEQFF
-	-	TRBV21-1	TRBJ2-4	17	TGTGCCAGCAGCAACCGGACTAGCGAAGAAGCCAAAAACATTCAGTACTTC	CASSNRTSEEAKNIQYF
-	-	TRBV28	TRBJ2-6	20	TGTGCCAGCAGGGCCCAGGGGGGAAAGCGGGTTTCCTCTGGGGCCAACGTCCTGACTTTC	CASRAQGGKRVSSGANVLTF
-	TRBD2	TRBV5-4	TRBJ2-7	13	TGTGCCAGCAGCTTGAGCGGGACCCACGAGCAGTACTTC	CASSLSGTHEQYF
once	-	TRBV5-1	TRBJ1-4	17	TGCGCCAGCAGCTTGGTTACAGGGCTTACAACTAATGAAAAACTGTTTTTT	CASSLVTGLTTNEKLFF
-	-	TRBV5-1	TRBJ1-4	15	TGCGCCAGCAGCTGGGGCTTTGCAACTAATGAAAAACTGTTTTTT	CASSWGFATNEKLFF
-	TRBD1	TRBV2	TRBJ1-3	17	TGTGCCAGCAGTGAAAACAGGGGGCCCTACTCTGGAAACACCATATATTTT	CASSENRGPYSGNTIYF
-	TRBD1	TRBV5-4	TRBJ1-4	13	TGTGCCAGCAGCAGCCCGGGACAGGGAAAACTGTTTTTT	CASSSPGQGKLFF
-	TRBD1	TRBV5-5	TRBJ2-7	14	TGTGCCAGCAGTACCGGGACAGGGGGATTAGAGCAGTACTTC	CASSTGTGGLEQYF
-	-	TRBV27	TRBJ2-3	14	TGTGCCAGCAGTTTATCCAGGGTTGGAGATACGCAGTATTTT	CASSLSRVGDTQYF
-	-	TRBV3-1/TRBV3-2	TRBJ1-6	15	TGTGCCAGCAGCCAAGCGGACAGATACTACTCACCCCTCCACTTT	CASSQADRYYSPLHF
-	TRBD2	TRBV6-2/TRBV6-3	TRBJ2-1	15	TGTGCCAGCAGCGATAGCGGGAGCTCCTACAATGAGCAGTTCTTC	CASSDSGSSYNEQFF
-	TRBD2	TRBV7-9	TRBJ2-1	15	TGTGCCAGCAGCCCGGGGACTAGCGGGAGGGTTGAGCAGTTCTTC	CASSPGTSGRVEQFF
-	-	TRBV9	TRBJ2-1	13	TGTGCCAGCAGCGTAGCTAGCAACAATGAGCAGTTCTTC	CASSVASNNEQFF
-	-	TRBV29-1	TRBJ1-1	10	TGCAGCGTTGTACGGGGAGAAGCTTTCTTT	CSVVRGEAFF
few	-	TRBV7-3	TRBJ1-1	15	TGTGCCAGCAGCCGAACAGGGACCTTGAACACTGAAGCTTTCTTT	CASSRTGTLNTEAFF
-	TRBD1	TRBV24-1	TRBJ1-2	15	TGTGCCACCAGTGACTCGACAGGGGCAAACTATGGCTACACCTTC	CATSDSTGANYGYTF
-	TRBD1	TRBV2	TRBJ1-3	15	TGTGCCAGCAGGAGAGGCCGGGACAGTAGTAACACCATATATTTT	CASRRGRDSSNTIYF
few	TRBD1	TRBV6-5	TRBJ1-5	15	TGTGCCAGCAGTCTCACGGGACAGGTCAATCAGCCCCAGCATTTT	CASSLTGQVNQPQHF
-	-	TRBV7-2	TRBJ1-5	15	TGTGCCAGCAGCTTAGGAGTGGGGCAGGGGAAGCCCCAGCATTTT	CASSLGVGQGKPQHF
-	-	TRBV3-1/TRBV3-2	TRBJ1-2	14	TGTGCCAGCAGCCAAGCTCGGGGGGCCTATAGCTACACCTTC	CASSQARGAYSYTF
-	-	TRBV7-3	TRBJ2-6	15	TGTGCCAGCAGCAGACAAAGCTCTGGGGCCAACGTCCTGACTTTC	CASSRQSSGANVLTF
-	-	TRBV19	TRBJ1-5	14	TGTGCCAGTAGACTCCGGGGGGGATTTCAGCCCCAGCATTTT	CASRLRGGFQPQHF
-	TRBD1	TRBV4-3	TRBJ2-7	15	TGCGCCAGCAGCCGAGGAACAGGGGCCCCTTACGAGCAGTACTTC	CASSRGTGAPYEQYF
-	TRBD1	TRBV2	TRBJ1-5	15	TGTGCCAGCACCGAGGAAGGGGGCGGCAATCAGCCCCAGCATTTT	CASTEEGGGNQPQHF
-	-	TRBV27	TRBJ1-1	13	TGTGCCAGCAGTTTAGGGCTGAACACTGAAGCTTTCTTT	CASSLGLNTEAFF
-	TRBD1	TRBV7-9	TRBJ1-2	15	TGTGCCAGCAGCGCCAACAGGGGCCTGAACTATGGCTACACCTTC	CASSANRGLNYGYTF
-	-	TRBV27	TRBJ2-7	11	TGTGCCAGCATCCGGGGGAGCGAGCAGTACTTC	CASIRGSEQYF
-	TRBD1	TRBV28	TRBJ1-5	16	TGTGCCAGCAGTACCCGACAGGGTTTCTCCGATCAGCCCCAGCATTTT	CASSTRQGFSDQPQHF
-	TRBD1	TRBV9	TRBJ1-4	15	TGTGCCAGCAGCTCAACAGGGGGGGCTAATGAAAAACTGTTTTTT	CASSSTGGANEKLFF
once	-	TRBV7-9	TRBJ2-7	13	TGTGCCAGCAGCTCGTACGGCTCCTACGAGCAGTACTTC	CASSSYGSYEQYF
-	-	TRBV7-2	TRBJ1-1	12	TGTGCCAGCAGACAAATGGGCCCCGAAGCTTTCTTT	CASRQMGPEAFF
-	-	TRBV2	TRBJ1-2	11	TGTGCCAGCGAGGCCGCCGGGGGCTACACCTTC	CASEAAGGYTF
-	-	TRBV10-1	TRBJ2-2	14	TGCGCCAGCAGTCAACAGGGAGGGACCGGGGAGCTGTTTTTT	CASSQQGGTGELFF
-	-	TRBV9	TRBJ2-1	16	TGTGCCAGCAGCGTTTTCCCGCGTACTGCCGTCAATGAGCAGTTCTTC	CASSVFPRTAVNEQFF
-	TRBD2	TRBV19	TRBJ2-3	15	TGTGCCAGCTCCGGGGGGGGAGTCGTGATAGATACGCAGTATTTT	CASSGGGVVIDTQYF
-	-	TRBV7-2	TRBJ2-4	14	TGTGCCAGCAGCTTTGGGGGGGCCAAAAACATTCAGTACTTC	CASSFGGAKNIQYF
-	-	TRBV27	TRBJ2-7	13	TGTGCCAGCAGGCCCGCGGTCCCCTACGAGCAGTACTTC	CASRPAVPYEQYF
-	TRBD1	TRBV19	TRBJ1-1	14	TGTGCCAGTAGTTTGGGGACAGGGGGCTTTGAAGCTTTCTTT	CASSLGTGGFEAFF
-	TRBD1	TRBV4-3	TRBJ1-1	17	TGCGCCAGCAGCCAAGAGGACAGGGTGAGCTTGAACACTGAAGCTTTCTTT	CASSQEDRVSLNTEAFF
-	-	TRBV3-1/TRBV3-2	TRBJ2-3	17	TGTGCCAGCAGCCAAAATCGGGACTGGACGAGCACAGATACGCAGTATTTT	CASSQNRDWTSTDTQYF